The 13 T cell receptor beta chains reported below all come from one sample, sequenced in a study of T cell responses to AZD1222 COVID-19 vaccine. The data were produced by immunoSEQ multiplex PCR, yet TCRdb's version contains in-frame clones alone and is incomplete. The data hold roughly 130,000 clones, with 80% to 90% observed a single time. The sequencing used peripheral blood, collected on day 0 of AZD1222 vaccination. All receptors derive from an adult in good health.

The chain uses TRBV9 and TRBJ1-2, with a weak D call TRBD1 (6 bases). Per the germline V gene, CDR1 is SGDLS and CDR2 is YYNGEE. This CDR3 contains 14 residues. V gave up 3 bases and J gave up 4 bases, with 13 bases separating them. The CDR3 nucleotides are TGTGCCAGCAGCGCTGGGGGCAGGGCCTATGGCTACACCTTC. Translated: CASSAGGRAYGYTF.

This clone was seen a handful of times. This chain uses TRBV5-1 with TRBJ1-2, with TRBD1 matching 8 bases. The CDR3 loop spans 14 amino acids. Germline V gene lookup returns CDR1 SGHRS and CDR2 YFSETQ. V shed 1 base and J 8 bases; nucleotides not matched to a gene: 7. The CDR3 is CASSLQGAVQGYTF. The CDR3 region has the DNA TGCGCCAGCAGCTTGCAGGGGGCCGTACAGGGCTACACCTTC. Looking up the rest from reference TRBV5-1 and TRBJ1-2 gives the full variable domain: KAGVTQTPRYLIKTRGQQVTLSCSPISGHRSVSWYQQTPGQGLQFLFEYFSETQRNKGNFPGRFSGRQFSNSRSEMNVSTLELGDSALYLCASSLQGAVQGYTFGSGTRLTVV.

This clone showed up just once. The rearrangement uses TRBV2 and TRBJ1-5; no firm D call. The germline V gene has CDR1 SNHLY and CDR2 FYNNEI. The CDR3 sequence is 13 residues long. Trimming shortened V by 5 bases and J by 7 bases, and 12 bases separated the two germline ends. The CDR3 DNA reads TGTGCCAGCAGTCCCCCCGGGTGGCAGCCCCAGCATTTT. Translating it yields CASSPPGWQPQHF.

V and J are TRBV4-3 and TRBJ1-1; D remains ambiguous. Trimming took off 4 bases at V and 0 bases at J, with 18 bases between the two ends. The CDR3 totals 17 residues. Germline values: CDR1 LGHNA, CDR2 YSLEER. CDR3: CASSPAWAGPMNTEAFF. The DNA of the CDR3 is TGCGCCAGCAGCCCCGCCTGGGCAGGACCCATGAACACTGAAGCTTTCTTT.

The V and J genes are TRBV15 and TRBJ2-5; possible D gene TRBD2, 6 bases. The germline V and J ends were trimmed by 3 bases and 1 base, with 15 bases remaining between them. The germline gives CDR1 LNHNV, CDR2 YYDKDF (reference sequence). The CDR3 totals 16 residues. CDR3 sequence (DNA): TGTGCCACCAGCAGTCTCACCCGGGGGTCCCAAGAGACCCAGTACTTC. Translation: CATSSLTRGSQETQYF.

The chain carries TRBV3-1 (or the pseudogene TRBV3-2) and TRBJ2-1, with 7 bases aligning to TRBD1. Germline V lookup: CDR1 LGHDT, CDR2 YNNKEL (reference sequence). J lost 9 bases, V lost 3 bases, and 5 bases had no gene match. The CDR3 runs to 13 residues. CDR3 region: CASSQGRQGEQFF. CDR3 bases: TGTGCCAGCAGCCAGGGGAGACAGGGTGAGCAGTTCTTC.

The chain is built from TRBV3-1 (or the pseudogene TRBV3-2) and TRBJ1-1; D unclear. CDR3 length: 13 amino acids. V was shortened by 1 base and J by 0 bases, with 3 bases between the two germline ends. Germline V gene lookup returns CDR1 LGHDT and CDR2 YNNKEL (reference sequence). This chain's CDR3 is CASSQGLNTEAFF. The CDR3 DNA follows: TGTGCCAGCAGCCAAGGGCTGAACACTGAAGCTTTCTTT.

The rearrangement links TRBV5-4 to TRBJ2-5; no clear D gene. Germline loops: CDR1 SGHNT, CDR2 YYREEE (reference sequence). This CDR3 region has 15 residues. V lost 3 bases to trimming and J lost 0 bases, with 12 bases between them. The CDR3 DNA follows: TGTGCCAGCAGCTCCCCGGGCAGTTACCAAGAGACCCAGTACTTC. This translates into CASSSPGSYQETQYF.

The chain joins TRBV6-5 to TRBJ1-1, with D maybe TRBD1 (6 bases). The V and J ends lost 7 bases and 1 base respectively, with 13 bases between them. The CDR3 loop spans 14 amino acids. The germline V gene has CDR1 MNHEY and CDR2 SVGAGI. CDR3 sequence: CASTPNRANTEAFF. The CDR3 DNA is TGTGCCAGCACCCCAAACAGGGCGAACACTGAAGCTTTCTTT.

This rearrangement joins TRBV5-5 to TRBJ1-4; possibly TRBD1 for D (5 bases). Trimming removed 1 base at V and 4 bases at J, with 11 bases between. CDR1 and CDR2 (germline): SGHKS, YYEKEE (reference sequence). The CDR3 has 15 residues. The CDR3 is CASSLLPGLNEKLFF. Here the CDR3 DNA reads TGTGCCAGCAGCTTGCTGCCAGGGCTTAATGAAAAACTGTTTTTT.

The chain has TRBV27 and TRBJ2-7, with TRBD2 identical over 7 bases. The length of the CDR3 is 15 residues. Germline CDR1 reads MNHEY; CDR2 reads SMNVEV (reference sequence). V dropped 8 bases and J dropped 3; count of bases not matched to a gene: 13. The CDR3 DNA follows: TGTGCCAGCGGACTATCGGGGGGAGGTTACTACGAGCAGTACTTC. Protein: CASGLSGGGYYEQYF.

The table lists this clone with a few counts. V gene TRBV19 combines with J gene TRBJ1-6; no definite D call. The CDR3 consists of 14 residues. Looked up from germline, CDR1 is LNHDA and CDR2 is SQIVND (reference sequence). Trimming removed 3 bases from V and 7 bases from J, with 10 bases in between. The CDR3 nucleotides read TGTGCCAGTAGTATTGATGGGGTGAATTCACCCCTCCACTTT. Residues: CASSIDGVNSPLHF.

The rearrangement uses TRBV27 and TRBJ2-7, with TRBD2 matching over 7 bases. Germline CDR1 MNHEY, CDR2 SMNVEV (reference sequence). J was trimmed by 3 bases and V by 4 bases; bases with no gene match: 6. The CDR3 runs to 14 residues. CDR3 nucleotides: TGTGCCAGCAGTTCTGGGGGGGTTGACTACGAGCAGTACTTC. Protein sequence: CASSSGGVDYEQYF.